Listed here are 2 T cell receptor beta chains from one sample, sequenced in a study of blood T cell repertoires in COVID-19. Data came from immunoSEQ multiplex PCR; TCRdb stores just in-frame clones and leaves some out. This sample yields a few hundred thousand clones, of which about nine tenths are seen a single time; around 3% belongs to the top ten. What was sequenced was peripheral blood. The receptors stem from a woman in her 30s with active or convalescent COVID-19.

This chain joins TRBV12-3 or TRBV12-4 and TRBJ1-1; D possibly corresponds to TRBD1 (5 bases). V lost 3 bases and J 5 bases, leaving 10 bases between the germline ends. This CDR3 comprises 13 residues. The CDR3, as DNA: TGTGCCAGCAGTTTCAGGGATAGAACTGAAGCTTTCTTT. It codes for CASSFRDRTEAFF.

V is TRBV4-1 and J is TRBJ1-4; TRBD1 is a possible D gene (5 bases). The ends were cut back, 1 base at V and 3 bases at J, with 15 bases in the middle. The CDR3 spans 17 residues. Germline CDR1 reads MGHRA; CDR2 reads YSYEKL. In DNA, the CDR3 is TGCGCCAGCAGCCAAGCCAACCTTGGGGGGGCTAATGAAAAACTGTTTTTT. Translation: CASSQANLGGANEKLFF.